The source of this T cell receptor beta chain is a study of OX40 agonist ivuxolimab in advanced cancers. Study summary: Clinicians treated patients with ivuxolimab, an agonistic anti-OX40 (CD134) antibody. Three patients, one with hepatocellular carcinoma and two with cutaneous melanoma, achieved partial responses.

In regard to this clone: Its cognate antigen is unknown.

TCRdb's table, derived via immunoSEQ multiplex PCR, lists solely in-frame clones and lacks some. This sample yields just over 30,000 clones, of which less than 90% are seen a single time; roughly 31% belongs to the top ten. General study points: Relative to CD4+, CD8+ T cells held more expanded clones on average. CD4+ and CD8+ blood T cells expanded clonally by week 6 at 0.1 to 3.0 mg/kg.

The CDR3 spans 18 residues. V was pared by 0 bases and J by 1 base, with 18 bases between. Germline CDR1 is SGHDN and CDR2 is FVKESK. This clonotype was sampled from an adult with an advanced solid tumor such as melanoma, head and neck, liver or kidney cancer. Sequenced material: CD4+ or CD8+ T cells sorted from blood, taken in a trial of the OX40 agonist ivuxolimab. The V and J genes are TRBV14 and TRBJ1-1, with no clear D. CDR3 sequence reads: CASSQETYGVHWNTEAFF. The CDR3 region has the DNA TGTGCCAGCAGCCAAGAAACATATGGGGTCCATTGGAACACTGAAGCTTTCTTT.